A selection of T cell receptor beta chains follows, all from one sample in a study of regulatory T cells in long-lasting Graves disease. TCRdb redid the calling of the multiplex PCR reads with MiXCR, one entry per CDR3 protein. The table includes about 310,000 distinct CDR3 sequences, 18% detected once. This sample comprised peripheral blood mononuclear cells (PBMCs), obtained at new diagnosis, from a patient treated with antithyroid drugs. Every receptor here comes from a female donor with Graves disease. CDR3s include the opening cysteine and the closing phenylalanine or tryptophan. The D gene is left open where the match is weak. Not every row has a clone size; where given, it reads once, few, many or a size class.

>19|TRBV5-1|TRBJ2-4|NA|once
TGCGCCAGCAGCTTGCTTGGGTCCGTGACAGGTCTAGCCAAAAACATTCAGCACTTC
CASSLLGSVTGLAKNIQHF
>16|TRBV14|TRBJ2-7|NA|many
TGTGCCAGCAGCCAAGGTGTCATCGGACGCCGGGGCGGGCAGTACTTC
CASSQGVIGRRGGQYF
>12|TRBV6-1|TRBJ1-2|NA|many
TGTGCCAGCAGGAAATCCCCGGCGGGCTACACCTTC
CASRKSPAGYTF
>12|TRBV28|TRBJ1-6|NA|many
TGTGCCAGCAGCTTAACGGGGTCACCCCTCCACTTT
CASSLTGSPLHF
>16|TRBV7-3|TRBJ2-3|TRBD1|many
TGTGCCAGCAGCCAAACAGGACAGGGAGAGGGTGATACGCAGTATTTT
CASSQTGQGEGDTQYF
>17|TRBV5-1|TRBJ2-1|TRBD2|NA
TGCGCCAGCAGCTTGGAGGGACTAGCGGGAGCCTACAATGAGCAGTTCTTC
CASSLEGLAGAYNEQFF
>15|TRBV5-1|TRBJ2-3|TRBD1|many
TGCGCCAGCAGTAAACGACAGGGAACCACAGATACGCAGTATTTT
CASSKRQGTTDTQYF
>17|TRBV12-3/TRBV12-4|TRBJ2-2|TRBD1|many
TGTGCCAGCAGCCCAAACAGGGGGCAATTCAACACCGGGGAGCTGTTTTTT
CASSPNRGQFNTGELFF
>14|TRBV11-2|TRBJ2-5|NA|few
TGTGCCAGCAGCTTTTACGGGAGCGGGGAGACCCAGTACTTC
CASSFYGSGETQYF
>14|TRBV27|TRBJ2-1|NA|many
TGTGCCAGCAGTTTATCATCCGAGTACAATGAGCAGTTCTTC
CASSLSSEYNEQFF
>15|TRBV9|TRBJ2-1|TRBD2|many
TGTGCCAGCAGCGTCTCGGGACTAGACTACAATGAGCAGTTCTTC
CASSVSGLDYNEQFF
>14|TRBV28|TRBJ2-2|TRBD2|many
TGTGCCAGCTTAGGGACTAGATATCCCGGGGAGCTGTTTTTT
CASLGTRYPGELFF
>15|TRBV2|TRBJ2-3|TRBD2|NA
TGTGCCACCTCCGGGACTAGCGGGAGATCAGATACGCAGTATTTT
CATSGTSGRSDTQYF
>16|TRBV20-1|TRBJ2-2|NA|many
TGCAGTGCTAGGCCCCTGTCAGGCGTGAACACCGGGGAGCTGTTTTTT
CSARPLSGVNTGELFF
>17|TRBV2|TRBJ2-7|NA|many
TGTGCCAGCAGTGTGGAGTCGGGCGGTGGATCAAGCTACGAGCAGTACTTC
CASSVESGGGSSYEQYF
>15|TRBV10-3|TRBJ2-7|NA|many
TGTGCCATCAGGGGGGGGCGGACGGATCTCTACGAGCAGTACTTC
CAIRGGRTDLYEQYF
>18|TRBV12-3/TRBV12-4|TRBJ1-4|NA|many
TGTGCCAGCAGTTTAGAGTCGCAAGCCCCAGGTCGGAATGAAAAACTGTTTTTT
CASSLESQAPGRNEKLFF
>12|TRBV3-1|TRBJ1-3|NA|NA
TGTGCCAGCAGCCAAGAAGTGAACACCATATATTTT
CASSQEVNTIYF
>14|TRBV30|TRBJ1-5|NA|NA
TGTGCCTGGAGTGTGCTACAGATCAATCAGCCCCAGCATTTT
CAWSVLQINQPQHF
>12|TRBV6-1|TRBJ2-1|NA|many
TGTGGAGTCCGTCGACTGGGGAATGAGCAGTTCTTC
CGVRRLGNEQFF
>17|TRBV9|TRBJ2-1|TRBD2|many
TGTGCCAGCAGCGCTAGAAAGCTAGCGGCCGCCTACAATGAGCAGTTCTTC
CASSARKLAAAYNEQFF
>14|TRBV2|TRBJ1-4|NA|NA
TGTGCCAGCAGTGATGGCGGAGGGGATGAAAAACTGTTTTTT
CASSDGGGDEKLFF
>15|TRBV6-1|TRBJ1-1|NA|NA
TGTGCCAGCACGGTAGCAGGGGTTATGAACACTGAAGCTTTCTTT
CASTVAGVMNTEAFF
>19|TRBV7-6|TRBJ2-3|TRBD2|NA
TGTGCCAGCAGCCCAACCTCTTCGGGGCTAGCGGGAAACACAGATACGCAGTATTTT
CASSPTSSGLAGNTDTQYF
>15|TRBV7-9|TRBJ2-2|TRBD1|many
TGTGCCAGCAGCCCCCGGGACAGCCTTGTAGGGGAGCTGTTTTTT
CASSPRDSLVGELFF
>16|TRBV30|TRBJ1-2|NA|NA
TGTGCCTGGAGATCCCTAACAGGGACCATTAACTATGGCTACACCTTC
CAWRSLTGTINYGYTF
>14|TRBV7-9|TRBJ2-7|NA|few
TGTGCCAGCAGCGTAGGGTCCGACAGTGGCGAGCAGTACTTC
CASSVGSDSGEQYF
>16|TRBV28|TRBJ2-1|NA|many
TGTGCCAGCAGTTTATCCGACTTCGGGGGAGCCAATGAGCAGTTCTTC
CASSLSDFGGANEQFF
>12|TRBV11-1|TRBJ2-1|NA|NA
TGTGCCAGCAGCTTAGTGGGCCCTGAGCAGTTCTTC
CASSLVGPEQFF
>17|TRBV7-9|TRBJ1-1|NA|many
TGTGCCAGCAGAGCCGGTGCAGGCACGAACATGAACACTGAAGCTTTCTTT
CASRAGAGTNMNTEAFF